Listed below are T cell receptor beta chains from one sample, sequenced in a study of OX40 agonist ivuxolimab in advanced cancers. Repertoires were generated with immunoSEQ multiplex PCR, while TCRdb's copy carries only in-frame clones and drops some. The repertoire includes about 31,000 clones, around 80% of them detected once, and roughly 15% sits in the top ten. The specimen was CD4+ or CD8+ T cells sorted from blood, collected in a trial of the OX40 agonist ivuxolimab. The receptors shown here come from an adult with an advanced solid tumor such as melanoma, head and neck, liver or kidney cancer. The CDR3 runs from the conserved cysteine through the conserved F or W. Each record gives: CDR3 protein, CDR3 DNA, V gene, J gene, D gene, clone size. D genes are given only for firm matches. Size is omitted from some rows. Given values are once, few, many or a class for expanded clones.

CDR3 protein: CASSYETQYF
CDR3 DNA: TGTGCCAGCAGTTATGAGACCCAGTACTTC
V gene: TRBV2
J gene: TRBJ2-5
D gene: -
clone size: -

CDR3 protein: CASSLDLGYEQYF
CDR3 DNA: TGTGCCAGCAGCTTAGATTTGGGTTACGAGCAGTACTTC
V gene: TRBV11-2
J gene: TRBJ2-7
D gene: -
clone size: -

CDR3 protein: CASSFLDPKEAFF
CDR3 DNA: TGCGCCAGCAGCTTTCTGGACCCCAAAGAAGCTTTCTTT
V gene: TRBV5-1
J gene: TRBJ1-1
D gene: -
clone size: -

CDR3 protein: CASSLIRGQAATNEKLFF
CDR3 DNA: TGTGCCAGCAGCTTAATTCGTGGGCAGGCTGCAACTAATGAAAAACTGTTTTTT
V gene: TRBV7-8
J gene: TRBJ1-4
D gene: -
clone size: -

CDR3 protein: CASSSPSDRGRNEEKLFF
CDR3 DNA: TGTGCCAGCAGTTCACCTTCGGACAGGGGGCGAAATGAAGAAAAACTGTTTTTT
V gene: TRBV28
J gene: TRBJ1-4
D gene: TRBD1
clone size: -

CDR3 protein: CASSLISGTGELFF
CDR3 DNA: TGTGCCAGCAGCTTGATCAGCGGCACCGGGGAGCTGTTTTTT
V gene: TRBV5-6
J gene: TRBJ2-2
D gene: -
clone size: -

CDR3 protein: CASSQGGHQETQYF
CDR3 DNA: TGCGCCAGCAGCCAGGGTGGCCACCAAGAGACCCAGTACTTC
V gene: TRBV4-1
J gene: TRBJ2-5
D gene: -
clone size: -

CDR3 protein: CASSQGTYTEAFF
CDR3 DNA: TGTGCCAGCAGCCAGGGTACTTACACTGAAGCTTTCTTT
V gene: TRBV2
J gene: TRBJ1-1
D gene: -
clone size: -

CDR3 protein: CASSLTGTYGFVGQPQHF
CDR3 DNA: TGTGCCAGCAGTTTAACAGGGACCTATGGTTTTGTCGGTCAGCCCCAGCATTTT
V gene: TRBV27
J gene: TRBJ1-5
D gene: -
clone size: medium-sized

CDR3 protein: CASSPTGAEREQYF
CDR3 DNA: TGTGCCAGCTCACCTACAGGGGCGGAGCGGGAGCAGTACTTC
V gene: TRBV18
J gene: TRBJ2-7
D gene: TRBD1
clone size: -

CDR3 protein: CAWSVYRRTPDSYYEQYF
CDR3 DNA: TGTGCCTGGAGTGTATACAGGCGAACCCCCGATTCATACTACGAGCAGTACTTC
V gene: TRBV30
J gene: TRBJ2-7
D gene: -
clone size: -

CDR3 protein: CASSLGDLYGYTF
CDR3 DNA: TGTGCCAGCAGCTTGGGGGACCTCTATGGCTACACCTTC
V gene: TRBV5-4
J gene: TRBJ1-2
D gene: -
clone size: once

CDR3 protein: CAWSVSSGNTIYF
CDR3 DNA: TGTGCCTGGAGTGTCAGCTCTGGAAACACCATATATTTT
V gene: TRBV30
J gene: TRBJ1-3
D gene: -
clone size: -

CDR3 protein: CASSLAGGSYEQYF
CDR3 DNA: TGCGCCAGCAGCTTAGCTGGAGGGAGCTACGAGCAGTACTTC
V gene: TRBV5-1
J gene: TRBJ2-7
D gene: -
clone size: once

CDR3 protein: CASSEADSGPYNEQFF
CDR3 DNA: TGTGCCAGCAGTGAAGCGGATAGCGGGCCTTACAATGAGCAGTTCTTC
V gene: TRBV2
J gene: TRBJ2-1
D gene: TRBD2
clone size: few

CDR3 protein: CASSLSNRGTGELFF
CDR3 DNA: TGTGCCAGCAGCTTGTCGAACAGGGGTACCGGGGAGCTGTTTTTT
V gene: TRBV5-4
J gene: TRBJ2-2
D gene: TRBD1
clone size: few

CDR3 protein: CASSFRVVQETQYF
CDR3 DNA: TGTGCCAGCAGCTTCCGGGTGGTCCAAGAGACCCAGTACTTC
V gene: TRBV7-8
J gene: TRBJ2-5
D gene: -
clone size: -

CDR3 protein: CASSRMGSLAGSYNEQFF
CDR3 DNA: TGTGCCAGTAGTAGGATGGGATCGCTAGCGGGGTCATACAATGAGCAGTTCTTC
V gene: TRBV19
J gene: TRBJ2-1
D gene: TRBD2
clone size: -

CDR3 protein: CASDSSSYEQYF
CDR3 DNA: TGTGCCAGCGACAGTAGCTCCTACGAGCAGTACTTC
V gene: TRBV28
J gene: TRBJ2-7
D gene: -
clone size: -

CDR3 protein: CASTSGTGNTEAFF
CDR3 DNA: TGTGCCAGCACTTCAGGGACGGGGAACACTGAAGCTTTCTTT
V gene: TRBV28
J gene: TRBJ1-1
D gene: -
clone size: -

CDR3 protein: CSVEPQGWTYNEQFF
CDR3 DNA: TGCAGCGTTGAGCCACAGGGGTGGACCTACAATGAGCAGTTCTTC
V gene: TRBV29-1
J gene: TRBJ2-1
D gene: TRBD1
clone size: -

CDR3 protein: CASSAPAGGRYEQYF
CDR3 DNA: TGTGCCAGCAGCGCCCCCGCCGGGGGGCGCTACGAGCAGTACTTC
V gene: TRBV7-9
J gene: TRBJ2-7
D gene: -
clone size: -

CDR3 protein: CASRFRDRAFYEQYF
CDR3 DNA: TGTGCCAGCAGGTTCCGGGACAGGGCATTCTACGAGCAGTACTTC
V gene: TRBV6-5
J gene: TRBJ2-7
D gene: TRBD1
clone size: -

CDR3 protein: CARTGFHEQYF
CDR3 DNA: TGTGCCAGAACAGGGTTCCACGAGCAGTACTTC
V gene: TRBV21-1
J gene: TRBJ2-7
D gene: -
clone size: once

CDR3 protein: CASSPAPDRAYGYTF
CDR3 DNA: TGTGCCAGCTCACCCGCACCCGACAGGGCCTATGGCTACACCTTC
V gene: TRBV18
J gene: TRBJ1-2
D gene: TRBD1
clone size: once

CDR3 protein: CASRRRGLNTEAFF
CDR3 DNA: TGTGCCAGTAGGCGCAGGGGGCTAAACACTGAAGCTTTCTTT
V gene: TRBV2
J gene: TRBJ1-1
D gene: TRBD1
clone size: -

CDR3 protein: CASSFIRGNEQYF
CDR3 DNA: TGTGCCAGCAGCTTCATCAGGGGGAACGAGCAGTACTTC
V gene: TRBV13
J gene: TRBJ2-7
D gene: TRBD1
clone size: -

CDR3 protein: CASSSESAELFF
CDR3 DNA: TGCGCCAGCAGCTCCGAGTCGGCGGAACTGTTTTTT
V gene: TRBV5-1
J gene: TRBJ1-4
D gene: -
clone size: once

CDR3 protein: CASSWTGNTEAFF
CDR3 DNA: TGTGCCAGCAGCTGGACAGGGAACACTGAAGCTTTCTTT
V gene: TRBV6-4
J gene: TRBJ1-1
D gene: TRBD1
clone size: -

CDR3 protein: CASWGRGNTEAFF
CDR3 DNA: TGTGCCAGCTGGGGCCGGGGGAACACTGAAGCTTTCTTT
V gene: TRBV5-5
J gene: TRBJ1-1
D gene: -
clone size: -

CDR3 protein: CSVDMGTGGYEQYF
CDR3 DNA: TGCAGCGTTGATATGGGGACAGGGGGCTACGAGCAGTACTTC
V gene: TRBV29-1
J gene: TRBJ2-7
D gene: TRBD1
clone size: -

CDR3 protein: CASSLYKTPDNAFF
CDR3 DNA: TGTGCCAGCAGTTTATACAAAACACCTGATAACGCTTTCTTT
V gene: TRBV27
J gene: TRBJ1-1
D gene: -
clone size: -

CDR3 protein: CASSGSKVAEAFF
CDR3 DNA: TGTGCCAGCAGCGGCTCCAAAGTAGCTGAAGCTTTCTTT
V gene: TRBV7-8
J gene: TRBJ1-1
D gene: -
clone size: -

CDR3 protein: CASSVRLERTGGETQYF
CDR3 DNA: TGTGCCAGCAGCGTAAGGTTAGAGAGGACAGGAGGAGAGACCCAGTACTTC
V gene: TRBV9
J gene: TRBJ2-5
D gene: TRBD1
clone size: -

CDR3 protein: CSVEDGGYGYTF
CDR3 DNA: TGCAGCGTTGAAGATGGCGGCTATGGCTACACCTTC
V gene: TRBV29-1
J gene: TRBJ1-2
D gene: -
clone size: few

CDR3 protein: CASSLMSSYEQYF
CDR3 DNA: TGTGCCAGCAGCTTGATGTCATCCTACGAGCAGTACTTC
V gene: TRBV5-4
J gene: TRBJ2-7
D gene: -
clone size: -

CDR3 protein: CASSASQGAFTDTQYF
CDR3 DNA: TGTGCCAGCAGTGCGTCGCAGGGGGCCTTCACAGATACGCAGTATTTT
V gene: TRBV2
J gene: TRBJ2-3
D gene: TRBD1
clone size: -

CDR3 protein: CAISESGGGAEAFF
CDR3 DNA: TGTGCCATCAGTGAGTCTGGGGGAGGGGCTGAAGCTTTCTTT
V gene: TRBV10-3
J gene: TRBJ1-1
D gene: -
clone size: -

CDR3 protein: CASSSHRQDSNQPQHF
CDR3 DNA: TGTGCCAGCAGCTCCCATCGACAGGATAGCAATCAGCCCCAGCATTTT
V gene: TRBV7-2
J gene: TRBJ1-5
D gene: -
clone size: -

CDR3 protein: CASSSGNNSPLHF
CDR3 DNA: TGTGCCAGCAGTTCAGGGAACAATTCACCCCTCCACTTT
V gene: TRBV6-5
J gene: TRBJ1-6
D gene: -
clone size: few

CDR3 protein: CASSPAWNEKLFF
CDR3 DNA: TGTGCCAGCTCACCCGCCTGGAATGAAAAACTGTTTTTT
V gene: TRBV18
J gene: TRBJ1-4
D gene: -
clone size: -

CDR3 protein: CASSQLGGYEQYF
CDR3 DNA: TGTGCCAGCAGCCAGCTAGGGGGTTACGAGCAGTACTTC
V gene: TRBV5-4
J gene: TRBJ2-7
D gene: -
clone size: -

CDR3 protein: CASTARGISNQPQHF
CDR3 DNA: TGTGCCAGCACCGCACGAGGGATTAGCAATCAGCCCCAGCATTTT
V gene: TRBV2
J gene: TRBJ1-5
D gene: -
clone size: -

CDR3 protein: CASSDWDNNEQFF
CDR3 DNA: TGTGCCAGCAGTGACTGGGACAACAATGAGCAGTTCTTC
V gene: TRBV6-4
J gene: TRBJ2-1
D gene: -
clone size: -

CDR3 protein: CSVERGTGANGYTF
CDR3 DNA: TGCAGCGTTGAAAGAGGGACAGGGGCCAATGGCTACACCTTC
V gene: TRBV29-1
J gene: TRBJ1-2
D gene: TRBD1
clone size: -

CDR3 protein: CASSPGREDQPQHF
CDR3 DNA: TGTGCCAGCAGCCCCGGGAGGGAGGATCAGCCCCAGCATTTT
V gene: TRBV7-6
J gene: TRBJ1-5
D gene: -
clone size: few

CDR3 protein: CASSPRGGATLNSNYGYTF
CDR3 DNA: TGTGCCAGCAGCCCCCGAGGGGGGGCCACCCTCAACTCTAACTATGGCTACACCTTC
V gene: TRBV9
J gene: TRBJ1-2
D gene: -
clone size: -

CDR3 protein: CSVGSSVYEQYF
CDR3 DNA: TGCAGCGTTGGAAGCAGTGTCTACGAGCAGTACTTC
V gene: TRBV29-1
J gene: TRBJ2-7
D gene: -
clone size: -

CDR3 protein: CASSFRISGGSQYF
CDR3 DNA: TGTGCCAGCAGTTTCCGTATTAGCGGGGGGTCGCAGTATTTT
V gene: TRBV27
J gene: TRBJ2-3
D gene: TRBD2
clone size: -

CDR3 protein: CASSPWGTGRTGELFF
CDR3 DNA: TGTGCCAGCAGCCCCTGGGGGACAGGCCGCACCGGGGAGCTGTTTTTT
V gene: TRBV7-9
J gene: TRBJ2-2
D gene: TRBD1
clone size: -

CDR3 protein: CASSMTENYGYTF
CDR3 DNA: TGTGCCAGCAGCATGACAGAGAACTATGGCTACACCTTC
V gene: TRBV5-4
J gene: TRBJ1-2
D gene: -
clone size: few

CDR3 protein: CASNLVGGGYTF
CDR3 DNA: TGTGCCAGCAACTTAGTAGGAGGTGGCTACACCTTC
V gene: TRBV6-1
J gene: TRBJ1-2
D gene: -
clone size: -

CDR3 protein: CASSEDRSSYEQYF
CDR3 DNA: TGTGCCAGCAGTGAAGACAGGTCCTCCTACGAGCAGTACTTC
V gene: TRBV2
J gene: TRBJ2-7
D gene: -
clone size: -

CDR3 protein: CASSQGTSPSYEQYF
CDR3 DNA: TGTGCCAGCTCCCAGGGGACATCTCCCTCCTACGAGCAGTACTTC
V gene: TRBV18
J gene: TRBJ2-7
D gene: -
clone size: -

CDR3 protein: CASSFGGLYEQYF
CDR3 DNA: TGTGCCAGCAGCTTTGGGGGACTATACGAGCAGTACTTC
V gene: TRBV11-3
J gene: TRBJ2-7
D gene: TRBD2
clone size: -